This paragraph reports one T cell receptor beta chain. Its antigen is not known. The data stem from a study of cytomegalovirus exposure and HLA in healthy donors. With 60 Vbeta and 13 Jbeta primers, the PCR was carried out. Some clones are missing from TCRdb's copy, which holds only in-frame ones; the method was immunoSEQ multiplex PCR. Seen here are roughly 120,000 clones, around 84% observed once, and the top ten hold roughly a fifth. General observations from the study: Researchers reported that a few CMV-associated chains were confirmed in vitro as CMV antigen-specific.

Looked up from germline, CDR1 is SGHRS and CDR2 is YFSETQ. This CDR3 has 16 amino acids. The V and J ends lost 1 base and 4 bases respectively, with 15 bases between them. The TCR was taken from a man younger than 45 in good health and CMV-seropositive. The gene calls are TRBV5-1 and TRBJ2-1; tentative D call: TRBD2 (6 bases). Sequencing input: PBMCs. CDR3 sequence (DNA): TGCGCCAGCAGCTTGCTGGGCGGGACCAGTTACAATGAGCAGTTCTTC. This gives the protein CASSLLGGTSYNEQFF.